A selection of T cell receptor beta chains follows, all from one sample in a study of CD8 T cells in ankylosing spondylitis. TCRdb itself ran the 5' RACE reads through MiXCR, one entry per CDR3 protein. Of 200,000 to 250,000 distinct CDR3 sequences listed, about 11% are singletons. The specimen sequenced was blood, either unsorted or a sorted T cell fraction (not recorded which). The receptors shown here come from a male donor with ankylosing spondylitis or in good health (not recorded which). Both conserved end residues are part of each CDR3. A D gene is named only where the DNA matches it firmly. Not every row has a clone size; where given, it reads once, few, many or a size class.

V gene: TRBV24-1; J gene: TRBJ2-7; clone size: many; CDR3 length: 12; D gene: -; CDR3 protein: CATGTSSYEQYF; CDR3 DNA: TGTGCCACTGGGACGAGCTCCTACGAGCAGTACTTC
V gene: TRBV24-1; J gene: TRBJ2-1; clone size: -; CDR3 length: 18; D gene: -; CDR3 protein: CATSDSRRGAPIEYEQFF; CDR3 DNA: TGTGCCACCAGTGATTCTCGCCGGGGGGCCCCCATTGAGTATGAGCAGTTCTTC
V gene: TRBV5-1; J gene: TRBJ1-1; clone size: many; CDR3 length: 14; D gene: -; CDR3 protein: CASSERGGNTEAFF; CDR3 DNA: TGCGCCAGCAGCGAAAGAGGGGGGAACACTGAAGCTTTCTTT
V gene: TRBV20-1; J gene: TRBJ1-1; clone size: -; CDR3 length: 13; D gene: -; CDR3 protein: CSAILGGNTEAFF; CDR3 DNA: TGCAGTGCTATCCTGGGGGGGAACACTGAAGCTTTCTTT
V gene: TRBV3-1; J gene: TRBJ1-2; clone size: many; CDR3 length: 14; D gene: -; CDR3 protein: CASRPGQDGYGYTF; CDR3 DNA: TGTGCCAGCAGGCCCGGACAAGACGGCTATGGCTACACCTTC
V gene: TRBV28; J gene: TRBJ2-3; clone size: many; CDR3 length: 15; D gene: -; CDR3 protein: CASNLYAQGPDTQYF; CDR3 DNA: TGTGCCAGCAACCTTTACGCTCAGGGGCCAGATACGCAGTATTTT
V gene: TRBV25-1; J gene: TRBJ2-1; clone size: many; CDR3 length: 13; D gene: TRBD2; CDR3 protein: CASSEPAGVEQFF; CDR3 DNA: TGTGCCAGCAGTGAACCGGCGGGGGTAGAGCAGTTCTTC
V gene: TRBV7-9; J gene: TRBJ2-1; clone size: many; CDR3 length: 15; D gene: -; CDR3 protein: CASSFGRQGSDEQFF; CDR3 DNA: TGTGCCAGCAGCTTCGGCAGGCAGGGTTCGGATGAGCAGTTCTTC
V gene: TRBV7-2; J gene: TRBJ1-6; clone size: many; CDR3 length: 15; D gene: TRBD1; CDR3 protein: CASTIITGAGSPLHF; CDR3 DNA: TGTGCCAGCACCATAATTACAGGGGCTGGTTCACCCCTCCACTTT
V gene: TRBV20-1; J gene: TRBJ1-2; clone size: -; CDR3 length: 15; D gene: -; CDR3 protein: CSARTPEKGGSGYTF; CDR3 DNA: TGCAGTGCTAGAACCCCTGAGAAGGGCGGGAGTGGCTACACCTTC
V gene: TRBV5-1; J gene: TRBJ1-1; clone size: few; CDR3 length: 13; D gene: -; CDR3 protein: CASSSDMNTEAFF; CDR3 DNA: TGCGCCAGCAGCTCCGACATGAACACTGAAGCTTTCTTT
V gene: TRBV5-5; J gene: TRBJ2-6; clone size: few; CDR3 length: 15; D gene: -; CDR3 protein: CASSFSISGANVLTF; CDR3 DNA: TGTGCCAGCAGCTTCTCTATTTCTGGGGCCAACGTCCTGACTTTC
V gene: TRBV7-3; J gene: TRBJ1-1; clone size: many; CDR3 length: 13; D gene: TRBD1; CDR3 protein: CASSFRQGSEAFF; CDR3 DNA: TGTGCCAGCAGCTTCCGACAGGGCTCTGAAGCTTTCTTT
V gene: TRBV9; J gene: TRBJ2-3; clone size: few; CDR3 length: 15; D gene: TRBD2; CDR3 protein: CASTSGTSDGDTQYF; CDR3 DNA: TGTGCCAGCACCTCAGGGACTAGCGACGGAGATACGCAGTATTTT
V gene: TRBV7-3; J gene: TRBJ2-2; clone size: -; CDR3 length: 15; D gene: -; CDR3 protein: CASSLTGANTGELFF; CDR3 DNA: TGTGCCAGCAGCTTAACTGGGGCGAACACCGGGGAGCTGTTTTTT
V gene: TRBV19; J gene: TRBJ1-1; clone size: many; CDR3 length: 14; D gene: -; CDR3 protein: CATTREILNTEAFF; CDR3 DNA: TGTGCCACCACAAGGGAGATCTTGAACACTGAAGCTTTCTTT
V gene: TRBV20-1; J gene: TRBJ1-3; clone size: many; CDR3 length: 13; D gene: -; CDR3 protein: CSARSGGANTIYF; CDR3 DNA: TGCAGTGCTAGGAGTGGGGGCGCAAACACCATATATTTT
V gene: TRBV7-8; J gene: TRBJ2-2; clone size: many; CDR3 length: 15; D gene: -; CDR3 protein: CASSLAPGRTGELFF; CDR3 DNA: TGTGCCAGCAGCTTAGCCCCCGGGAGAACCGGGGAGCTGTTTTTT
V gene: TRBV20-1; J gene: TRBJ1-3; clone size: -; CDR3 length: 15; D gene: -; CDR3 protein: CSARDIQPSGNTIYF; CDR3 DNA: TGCAGTGCTAGAGATATACAGCCCTCTGGAAACACCATATATTTT
V gene: TRBV7-9; J gene: TRBJ1-3; clone size: many; CDR3 length: 17; D gene: TRBD1; CDR3 protein: CASSIPGQADSGNTIYF; CDR3 DNA: TGTGCCAGCAGCATACCTGGACAGGCCGACTCTGGAAACACCATATATTTT
V gene: TRBV5-6; J gene: TRBJ2-7; clone size: many; CDR3 length: 14; D gene: -; CDR3 protein: CASSPLRQNYEQYF; CDR3 DNA: TGTGCCAGCAGCCCATTGCGGCAGAACTACGAGCAGTACTTC
V gene: TRBV7-8; J gene: TRBJ1-5; clone size: many; CDR3 length: 17; D gene: TRBD1; CDR3 protein: CASSPPLGQVFNQPQHF; CDR3 DNA: TGTGCCAGCAGCCCACCCCTTGGACAGGTTTTCAATCAGCCCCAGCATTTT
V gene: TRBV11-2; J gene: TRBJ2-3; clone size: many; CDR3 length: 20; D gene: TRBD2; CDR3 protein: CASSLVGGLALYASTDTQYF; CDR3 DNA: TGTGCCAGCAGCTTAGTTGGGGGACTAGCCTTATATGCTAGCACAGATACGCAGTATTTT
V gene: TRBV6-1; J gene: TRBJ2-7; clone size: few; CDR3 length: 15; D gene: TRBD1; CDR3 protein: CASSDLGQGLSEQYF; CDR3 DNA: TGTGCCAGCAGTGACTTGGGACAGGGGCTCTCCGAGCAGTACTTC
V gene: TRBV13; J gene: TRBJ2-5; clone size: few; CDR3 length: 19; D gene: TRBD2; CDR3 protein: CASSRMVAAGGDDGETQYF; CDR3 DNA: TGTGCCAGCAGCCGCATGGTAGCAGCGGGGGGCGACGATGGAGAGACCCAGTACTTC
V gene: TRBV3-1; J gene: TRBJ2-3; clone size: many; CDR3 length: 12; D gene: -; CDR3 protein: CASSPEGDTQYF; CDR3 DNA: TGTGCCAGCAGCCCGGAGGGAGATACGCAGTATTTT
V gene: TRBV15; J gene: TRBJ2-1; clone size: many; CDR3 length: 15; D gene: -; CDR3 protein: CATSRDFGANNEQFF; CDR3 DNA: TGTGCCACCAGCAGAGATTTCGGGGCCAACAATGAGCAGTTCTTC
V gene: TRBV7-9; J gene: TRBJ2-5; clone size: many; CDR3 length: 15; D gene: TRBD2; CDR3 protein: CASRPKLARQETQYF; CDR3 DNA: TGTGCCAGCAGGCCCAAACTAGCGCGCCAAGAGACCCAGTACTTC
V gene: TRBV3-1; J gene: TRBJ1-6; clone size: many; CDR3 length: 13; D gene: TRBD1; CDR3 protein: CAAGDRANSPLHF; CDR3 DNA: TGTGCAGCCGGTGACAGGGCGAACTCACCCCTCCACTTT
V gene: TRBV20-1; J gene: TRBJ1-1; clone size: -; CDR3 length: 14; D gene: -; CDR3 protein: CSASRDGGDSEAFF; CDR3 DNA: TGCAGTGCGTCCCGGGATGGAGGGGACTCTGAAGCTTTCTTT
V gene: TRBV5-1; J gene: TRBJ2-2; clone size: many; CDR3 length: 15; D gene: TRBD1; CDR3 protein: CASSGGQASTGELFF; CDR3 DNA: TGCGCCAGCAGCGGCGGACAGGCTTCCACCGGGGAGCTGTTTTTT
V gene: TRBV24-1; J gene: TRBJ2-1; clone size: many; CDR3 length: 15; D gene: TRBD1; CDR3 protein: CATSDTGQEHNEQFF; CDR3 DNA: TGTGCCACCAGTGATACGGGACAGGAGCATAATGAGCAGTTCTTC
V gene: TRBV15; J gene: TRBJ1-5; clone size: many; CDR3 length: 15; D gene: TRBD1; CDR3 protein: CATSIEWTGGQPQHF; CDR3 DNA: TGTGCCACCAGCATAGAATGGACAGGGGGTCAGCCCCAGCATTTT
V gene: TRBV2; J gene: TRBJ2-2; clone size: many; CDR3 length: 15; D gene: -; CDR3 protein: CASSEWGPQTGELFF; CDR3 DNA: TGTGCCAGCAGTGAATGGGGACCACAAACCGGGGAGCTGTTTTTT
V gene: TRBV20-1; J gene: TRBJ2-3; clone size: many; CDR3 length: 13; D gene: -; CDR3 protein: CSARDSQGGTQYF; CDR3 DNA: TGCAGTGCTAGAGATTCGCAAGGGGGTACGCAGTATTTT
V gene: TRBV3-1; J gene: TRBJ1-5; clone size: many; CDR3 length: 14; D gene: -; CDR3 protein: CASSQDQRNQPQHF; CDR3 DNA: TGTGCCAGCAGCCAAGATCAAAGGAATCAGCCCCAGCATTTT
V gene: TRBV29-1; J gene: TRBJ2-1; clone size: many; CDR3 length: 16; D gene: -; CDR3 protein: CSVLPSGGSSYNEQFF; CDR3 DNA: TGCAGCGTACTCCCATCCGGGGGCAGCTCCTACAATGAGCAGTTCTTC
V gene: TRBV5-1; J gene: TRBJ2-3; clone size: many; CDR3 length: 14; D gene: -; CDR3 protein: CASSLVLGIDTQYF; CDR3 DNA: TGCGCCAGCAGCTTGGTTCTTGGGATTGATACGCAGTATTTT
V gene: TRBV7-9; J gene: TRBJ2-7; clone size: many; CDR3 length: 12; D gene: -; CDR3 protein: CASSLQGFEQYF; CDR3 DNA: TGTGCCAGCAGCTTGCAGGGGTTCGAGCAGTACTTC
V gene: TRBV6-6; J gene: TRBJ2-1; clone size: many; CDR3 length: 12; D gene: -; CDR3 protein: CASSYSGSEQFF; CDR3 DNA: TGTGCCAGCAGTTACAGTGGAAGTGAGCAGTTCTTC
V gene: TRBV12-3/TRBV12-4; J gene: TRBJ1-1; clone size: many; CDR3 length: 15; D gene: -; CDR3 protein: CASSLGGVGFTEAFF; CDR3 DNA: TGTGCCAGCAGTTTAGGAGGGGTAGGTTTCACTGAAGCTTTCTTT
V gene: TRBV3-1; J gene: TRBJ2-1; clone size: -; CDR3 length: 17; D gene: TRBD2; CDR3 protein: CASTLPGLAGIHNEQFF; CDR3 DNA: TGTGCCAGCACTCTTCCAGGACTAGCGGGGATACACAATGAGCAGTTCTTC
V gene: TRBV20-1; J gene: TRBJ2-1; clone size: many; CDR3 length: 14; D gene: -; CDR3 protein: CSTQGRGSYNEQFF; CDR3 DNA: TGCAGTACACAGGGCCGGGGGTCCTACAATGAGCAGTTCTTC
V gene: TRBV14; J gene: TRBJ1-2; clone size: few; CDR3 length: 15; D gene: TRBD1; CDR3 protein: CASSPRQGAIYGYTF; CDR3 DNA: TGTGCCAGCAGCCCCAGACAGGGGGCGATCTATGGCTACACCTTC
V gene: TRBV5-1; J gene: TRBJ2-1; clone size: many; CDR3 length: 11; D gene: -; CDR3 protein: CASSLDGKRFF; CDR3 DNA: TGCGCCAGCAGCTTGGACGGGAAAAGGTTCTTC
V gene: TRBV2; J gene: TRBJ2-7; clone size: -; CDR3 length: 14; D gene: -; CDR3 protein: CASSEGAPPNEQYF; CDR3 DNA: TGTGCCAGCAGTGAAGGGGCCCCCCCCAACGAGCAGTACTTC
V gene: TRBV12-3/TRBV12-4; J gene: TRBJ2-7; clone size: many; CDR3 length: 15; D gene: TRBD1; CDR3 protein: CASSSPGQATYEQYF; CDR3 DNA: TGTGCCAGCAGTTCCCCGGGACAGGCCACCTACGAGCAGTACTTC
V gene: TRBV13; J gene: TRBJ1-3; clone size: few; CDR3 length: 16; D gene: -; CDR3 protein: CASSRSKANSGNTIYF; CDR3 DNA: TGTGCCAGCAGCCGTTCAAAAGCAAACTCTGGAAACACCATATATTTT
V gene: TRBV25-1; J gene: TRBJ1-4; clone size: many; CDR3 length: 17; D gene: -; CDR3 protein: CASSEPRDRFSYEKLFF; CDR3 DNA: TGTGCCAGCAGTGAACCGAGAGACAGGTTTTCGTACGAAAAACTGTTTTTT
V gene: TRBV2; J gene: TRBJ2-3; clone size: many; CDR3 length: 13; D gene: TRBD2; CDR3 protein: CASLAGSSDTQYF; CDR3 DNA: TGTGCCAGCTTAGCGGGGTCGTCAGATACGCAGTATTTT
V gene: TRBV5-1; J gene: TRBJ2-7; clone size: few; CDR3 length: 13; D gene: -; CDR3 protein: CASSSPLAGEQYF; CDR3 DNA: TGCGCCAGCAGCTCACCTCTAGCAGGAGAGCAGTACTTC
V gene: TRBV5-1; J gene: TRBJ2-5; clone size: -; CDR3 length: 15; D gene: TRBD2; CDR3 protein: CASSNNVAGGETQYF; CDR3 DNA: TGCGCCAGCAGCAACAACGTAGCGGGGGGAGAGACCCAGTACTTC
V gene: TRBV27; J gene: TRBJ2-2; clone size: many; CDR3 length: 21; D gene: TRBD2; CDR3 protein: CASSLAPNRLAGGQVTGELFF; CDR3 DNA: TGTGCCAGCAGTTTAGCCCCGAATCGACTAGCGGGGGGGCAGGTCACCGGGGAGCTGTTTTTT
V gene: TRBV5-6; J gene: TRBJ2-5; clone size: few; CDR3 length: 14; D gene: -; CDR3 protein: CASSWEDFKETQYF; CDR3 DNA: TGTGCCAGCAGCTGGGAGGACTTTAAAGAGACCCAGTACTTC
V gene: TRBV7-9; J gene: TRBJ1-1; clone size: many; CDR3 length: 14; D gene: TRBD1; CDR3 protein: CASRLGQGDTEAFF; CDR3 DNA: TGTGCCAGCAGACTCGGACAGGGGGACACTGAAGCTTTCTTT
V gene: TRBV28; J gene: TRBJ2-6; clone size: few; CDR3 length: 15; D gene: -; CDR3 protein: CASSQQASGANVLTF; CDR3 DNA: TGTGCCAGCAGTCAACAGGCATCAGGGGCCAACGTCCTGACTTTC
V gene: TRBV20-1; J gene: TRBJ2-7; clone size: many; CDR3 length: 14; D gene: TRBD2; CDR3 protein: CSALLAGGKYEQYF; CDR3 DNA: TGCAGTGCTCTTCTAGCGGGGGGTAAATACGAGCAGTACTTC
V gene: TRBV10-3; J gene: TRBJ2-7; clone size: many; CDR3 length: 17; D gene: -; CDR3 protein: CAISESGYGQFTYEQYF; CDR3 DNA: TGTGCCATCAGTGAGTCGGGGTACGGGCAGTTCACCTACGAGCAGTACTTC
V gene: TRBV5-1; J gene: TRBJ2-5; clone size: many; CDR3 length: 14; D gene: -; CDR3 protein: CASSFGGQVETQYF; CDR3 DNA: TGCGCCAGCAGCTTCGGGGGCCAGGTAGAGACCCAGTACTTC